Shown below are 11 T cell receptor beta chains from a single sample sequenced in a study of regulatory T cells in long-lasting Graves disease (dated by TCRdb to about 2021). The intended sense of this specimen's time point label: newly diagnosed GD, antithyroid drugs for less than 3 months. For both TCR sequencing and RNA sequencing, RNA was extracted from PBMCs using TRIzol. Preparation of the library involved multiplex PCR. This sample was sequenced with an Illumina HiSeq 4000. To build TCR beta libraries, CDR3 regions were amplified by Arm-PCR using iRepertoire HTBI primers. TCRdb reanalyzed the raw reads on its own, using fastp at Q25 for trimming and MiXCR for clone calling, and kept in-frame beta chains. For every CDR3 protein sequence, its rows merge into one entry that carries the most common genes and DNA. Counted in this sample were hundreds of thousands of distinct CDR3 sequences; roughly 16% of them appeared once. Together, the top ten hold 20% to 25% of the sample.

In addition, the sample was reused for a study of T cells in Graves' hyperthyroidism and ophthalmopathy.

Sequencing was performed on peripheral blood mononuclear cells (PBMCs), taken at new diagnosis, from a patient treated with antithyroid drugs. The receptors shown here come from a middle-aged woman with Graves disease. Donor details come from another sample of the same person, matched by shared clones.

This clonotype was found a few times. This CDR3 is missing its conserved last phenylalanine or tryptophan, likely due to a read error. Here the CDR3 reads CASSGGPNEQFV. The CDR3 DNA sequence: TGTGCCAGCAGCGGAGGTCCCAATGAGCAGTTCGTC. V and J are TRBV7-3 and TRBJ2-1, with D possibly matching TRBD2 (5 bases). The germline V gene has CDR1 SGHTA and CDR2 FQGTGA. The CDR3 is 12 residues long. The V and J ends lost 5 bases and 6 bases respectively, with 8 bases between them.

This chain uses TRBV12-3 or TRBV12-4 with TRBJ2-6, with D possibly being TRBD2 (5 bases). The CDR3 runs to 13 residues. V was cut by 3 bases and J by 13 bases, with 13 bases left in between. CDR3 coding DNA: TGTGCCAGCAGTTTCGTCGCGGGTAGGGTCCTGACTTTC. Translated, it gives CASSFVAGRVLTF.

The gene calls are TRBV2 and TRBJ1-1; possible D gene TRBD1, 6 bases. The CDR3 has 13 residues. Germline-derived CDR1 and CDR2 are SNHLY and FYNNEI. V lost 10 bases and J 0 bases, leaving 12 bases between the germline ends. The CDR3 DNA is TGTGCCACCAAGGGGGAGTTGAACACTGAAGCTTTCTTT. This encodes CATKGELNTEAFF.

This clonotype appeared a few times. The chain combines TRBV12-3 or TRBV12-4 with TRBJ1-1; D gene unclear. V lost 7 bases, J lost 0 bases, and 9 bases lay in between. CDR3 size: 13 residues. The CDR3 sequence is CASTFVLNTEAFF. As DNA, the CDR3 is TGTGCCAGCACCTTCGTGCTGAACACTGAAGCTTTCTTT.

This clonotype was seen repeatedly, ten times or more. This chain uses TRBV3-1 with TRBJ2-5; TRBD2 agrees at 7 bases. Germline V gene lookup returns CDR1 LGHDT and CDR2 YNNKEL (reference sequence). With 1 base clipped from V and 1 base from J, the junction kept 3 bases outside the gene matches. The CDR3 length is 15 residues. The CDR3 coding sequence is TGTGCCAGCAGCCAAGGTGCTAGCGGCCAAGAGACCCAGTACTTC. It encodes CASSQGASGQETQYF.

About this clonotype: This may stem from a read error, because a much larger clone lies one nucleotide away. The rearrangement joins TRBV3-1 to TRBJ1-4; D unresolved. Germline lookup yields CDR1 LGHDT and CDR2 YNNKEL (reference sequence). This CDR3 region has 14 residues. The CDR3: CASSPHANNEKLVF. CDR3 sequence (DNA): TGTGCCAGCAGCCCACACGCGAATAATGAAAAACTGGTTTTT.

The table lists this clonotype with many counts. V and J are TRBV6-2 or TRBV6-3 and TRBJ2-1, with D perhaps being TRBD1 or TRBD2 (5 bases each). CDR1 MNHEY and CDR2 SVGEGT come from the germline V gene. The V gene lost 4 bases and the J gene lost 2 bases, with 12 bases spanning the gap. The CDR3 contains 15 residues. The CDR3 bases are TGTGCCAGCAGTTTCCGGGACGGCACCTACAATGAGCAGTTCTTC. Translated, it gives CASSFRDGTYNEQFF.

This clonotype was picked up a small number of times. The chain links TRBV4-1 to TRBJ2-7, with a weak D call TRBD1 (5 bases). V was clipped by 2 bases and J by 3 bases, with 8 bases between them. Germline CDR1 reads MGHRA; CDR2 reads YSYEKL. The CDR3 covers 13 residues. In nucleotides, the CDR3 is TGCGCCAGCAGCCAACGCAGGGACTACGAGCAGTACTTC. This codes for CASSQRRDYEQYF.

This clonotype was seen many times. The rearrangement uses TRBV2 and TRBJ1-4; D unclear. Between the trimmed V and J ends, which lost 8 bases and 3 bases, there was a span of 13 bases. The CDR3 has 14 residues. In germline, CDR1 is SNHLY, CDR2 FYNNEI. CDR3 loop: CASREQQSNEKLFF. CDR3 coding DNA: TGTGCCAGCCGGGAGCAGCAGTCTAATGAAAAACTGTTTTTT.

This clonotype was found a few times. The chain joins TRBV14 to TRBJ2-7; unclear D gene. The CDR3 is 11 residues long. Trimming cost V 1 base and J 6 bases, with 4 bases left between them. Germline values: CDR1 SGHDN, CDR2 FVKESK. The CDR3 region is CASSQGAEQYF. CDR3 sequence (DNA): TGTGCCAGCAGCCAAGGGGCCGAGCAGTACTTC.

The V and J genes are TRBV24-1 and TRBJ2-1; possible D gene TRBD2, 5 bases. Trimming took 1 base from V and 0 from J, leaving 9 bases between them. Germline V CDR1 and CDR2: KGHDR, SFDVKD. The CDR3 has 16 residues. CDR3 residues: CATSDFDRDSYNEQFF. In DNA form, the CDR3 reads TGTGCCACCAGTGATTTCGACCGGGACTCCTACAATGAGCAGTTCTTC.